This record looks at one T cell receptor (beta chain) sequence and its context. The antigen remains undetermined. This record comes from a study of cytomegalovirus exposure and HLA in healthy donors. Study as a whole: The Caucasian-associated ancestry cluster contained about four fifths of the roughly 370 genotyped donors. Overall study findings and caveats: As confirmed in vitro, a few CMV-associated chains were specific for CMV antigens. In a later analysis, at a false discovery rate of 0.05, about 17,000 TCR beta sequences matched HLA alleles.

PCR used 60 Vbeta primers and 13 Jbeta primers. Sequencing was performed with immunoSEQ multiplex PCR; in TCRdb, only in-frame clones are kept and a portion is missing. Of roughly 120,000 clones in the sample, around 88% were seen once. The V end lost 5 bases, the J end lost 1 base, and 15 bases lay between the germline ends. The CDR3 has 15 amino acids. The germline V gene encodes CDR1 SGHRS and CDR2 YFSETQ. The chain links TRBV5-1 to TRBJ1-1; possibly TRBD1 for D (5 bases). The clonotype comes from a man aged 40-49 years in good health and CMV-seronegative. Sequencing was performed on PBMCs. The CDR3 DNA reads as TGCGCCAGCAGATTATCGTTCGACAGGAACACTGAAGCTTTCTTT. This encodes CASRLSFDRNTEAFF.